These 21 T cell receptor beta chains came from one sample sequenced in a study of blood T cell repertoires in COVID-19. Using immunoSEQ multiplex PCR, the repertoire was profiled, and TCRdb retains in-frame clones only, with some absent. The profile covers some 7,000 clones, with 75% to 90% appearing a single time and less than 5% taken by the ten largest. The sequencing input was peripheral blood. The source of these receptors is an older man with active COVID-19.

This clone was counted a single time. CDR3 loop: CASSYSKSGIRNEQFF. The CDR3 region has the DNA TGTGCCAGCAGTTACTCGAAGAGCGGGATTCGCAATGAGCAGTTCTTC. The V gene is TRBV6-6, the J gene TRBJ2-1; 7 bases map to TRBD2. The CDR3 contains 16 residues. V shed 0 bases, J shed 6 bases, and the junction held 8 bases outside the gene matches. Germline V lookup: CDR1 MNHNY, CDR2 SVGAGI (reference sequence).

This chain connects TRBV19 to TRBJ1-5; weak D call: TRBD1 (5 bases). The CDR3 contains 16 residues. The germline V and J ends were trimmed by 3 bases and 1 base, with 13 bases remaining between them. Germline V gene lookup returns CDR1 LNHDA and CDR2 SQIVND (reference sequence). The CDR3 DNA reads TGTGCCAGTAGTATGGTGGGGACTTTAAGCAATCAGCCCCAGCATTTT. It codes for CASSMVGTLSNQPQHF.

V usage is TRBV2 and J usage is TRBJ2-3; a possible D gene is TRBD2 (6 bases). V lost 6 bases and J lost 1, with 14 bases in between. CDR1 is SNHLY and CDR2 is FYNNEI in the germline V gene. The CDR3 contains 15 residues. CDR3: CASSPVPGGTDTQYF. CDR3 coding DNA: TGTGCCAGCAGCCCCGTTCCGGGGGGCACAGATACGCAGTATTTT.

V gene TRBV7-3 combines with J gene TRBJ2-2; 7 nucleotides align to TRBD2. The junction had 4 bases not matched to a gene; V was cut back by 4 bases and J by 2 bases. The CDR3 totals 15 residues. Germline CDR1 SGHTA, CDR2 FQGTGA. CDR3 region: CASSYQAGNTGELFF. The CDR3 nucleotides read TGTGCCAGCAGCTACCAAGCGGGAAACACCGGGGAGCTGTTTTTT.

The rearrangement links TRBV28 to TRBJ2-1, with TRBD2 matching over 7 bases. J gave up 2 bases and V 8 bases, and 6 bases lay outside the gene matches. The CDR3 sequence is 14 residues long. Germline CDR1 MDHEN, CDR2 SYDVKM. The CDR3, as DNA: TGTGCCAGCCGCCCGCGGGAGACCTACAATGAGCAGTTCTTC. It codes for CASRPRETYNEQFF.

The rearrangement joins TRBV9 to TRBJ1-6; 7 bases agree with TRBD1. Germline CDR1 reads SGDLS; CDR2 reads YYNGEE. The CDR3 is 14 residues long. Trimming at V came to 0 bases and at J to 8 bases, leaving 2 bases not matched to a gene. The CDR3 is CASSVGDSYSPLHF. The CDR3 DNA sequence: TGTGCCAGCAGCGTAGGGGACAGCTATTCACCCCTCCACTTT.

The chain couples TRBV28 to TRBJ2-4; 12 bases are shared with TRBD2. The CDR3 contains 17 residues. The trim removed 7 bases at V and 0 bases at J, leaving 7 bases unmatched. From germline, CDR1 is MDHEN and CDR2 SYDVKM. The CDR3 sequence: CASNRGLAGLAKNIQYF. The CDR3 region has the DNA TGTGCCAGCAACCGAGGACTAGCGGGGTTAGCCAAAAACATTCAGTACTTC.

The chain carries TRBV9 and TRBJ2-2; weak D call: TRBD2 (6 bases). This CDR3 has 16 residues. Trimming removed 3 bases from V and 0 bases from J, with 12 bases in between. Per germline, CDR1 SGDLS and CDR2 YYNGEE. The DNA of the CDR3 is TGTGCCAGCAGCGGGAGGGCCGCATCGAACACCGGGGAGCTGTTTTTT. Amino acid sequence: CASSGRAASNTGELFF.

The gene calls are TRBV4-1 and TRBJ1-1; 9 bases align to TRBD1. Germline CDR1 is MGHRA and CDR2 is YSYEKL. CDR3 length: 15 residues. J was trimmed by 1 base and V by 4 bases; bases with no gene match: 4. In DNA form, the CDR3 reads TGCGCCAGCAGCCCACGGACAGGGGCGAACACTGAAGCTTTCTTT. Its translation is CASSPRTGANTEAFF.

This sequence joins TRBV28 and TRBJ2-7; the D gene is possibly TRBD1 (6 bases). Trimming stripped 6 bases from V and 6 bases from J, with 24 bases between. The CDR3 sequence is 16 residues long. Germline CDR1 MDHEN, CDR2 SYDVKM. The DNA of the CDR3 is TGTGCCAGCAGGGAACAGGGTACTATTTCCACCTCCGAGCAGTACTTC. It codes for CASREQGTISTSEQYF.

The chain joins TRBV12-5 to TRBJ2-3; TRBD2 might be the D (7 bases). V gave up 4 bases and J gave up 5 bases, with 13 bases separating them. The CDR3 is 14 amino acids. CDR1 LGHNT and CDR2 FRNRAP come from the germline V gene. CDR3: CASGSGGRGDTQYF. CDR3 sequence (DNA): TGTGCTAGTGGTTCGGGGGGCCGCGGAGATACGCAGTATTTT.

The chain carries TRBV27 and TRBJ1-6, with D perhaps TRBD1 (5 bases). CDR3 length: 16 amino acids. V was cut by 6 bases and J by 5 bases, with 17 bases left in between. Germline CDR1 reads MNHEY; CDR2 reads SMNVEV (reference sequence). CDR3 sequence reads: CASSLKAGHHNSPLHF. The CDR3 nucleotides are TGTGCCAGCAGCTTAAAAGCTGGACATCATAATTCACCCCTCCACTTT.

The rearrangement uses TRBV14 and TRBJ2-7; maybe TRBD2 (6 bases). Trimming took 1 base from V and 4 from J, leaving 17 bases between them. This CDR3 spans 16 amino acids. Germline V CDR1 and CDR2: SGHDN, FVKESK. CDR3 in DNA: TGTGCCAGCAGCCAAGTGAATTCGGCGACTAGGTACGAGCAGTACTTC. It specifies CASSQVNSATRYEQYF.

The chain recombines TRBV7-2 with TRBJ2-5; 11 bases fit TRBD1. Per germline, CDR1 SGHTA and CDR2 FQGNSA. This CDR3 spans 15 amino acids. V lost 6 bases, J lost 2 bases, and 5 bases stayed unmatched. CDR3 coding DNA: TGTGCCAGCAGACGGGGACAGGGGGTTCAAGAGACCCAGTACTTC. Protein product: CASRRGQGVQETQYF.

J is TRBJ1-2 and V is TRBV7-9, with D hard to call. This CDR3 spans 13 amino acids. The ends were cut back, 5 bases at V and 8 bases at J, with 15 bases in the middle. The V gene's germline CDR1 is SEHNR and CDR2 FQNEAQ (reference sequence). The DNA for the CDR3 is TGTGCCAGCAGCCCCGAGGAGGGCTTGGGCTACACCTTC. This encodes CASSPEEGLGYTF. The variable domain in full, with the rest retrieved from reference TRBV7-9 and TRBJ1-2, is DTGVSQNPRHKITKRGQNVTFRCDPISEHNRLYWYRQTLGQGPEFLTYFQNEAQLEKSRLLSDRFSAERPKGSFSTLEIQRTEQGDSAMYLCASSPEEGLGYTFGSGTRLTVV.

CDR3 DNA: TGTGCCACCAGCACAAGGCAGACAGGGCGCGAGCAGTACTTC. This translates into CATSTRQTGREQYF. V gene TRBV15 combines with J gene TRBJ2-7; 7 bases map to TRBD1. Trimming cost V 4 bases and J 6 bases; bases outside gene matches: 9. CDR3 length equals 14 residues. CDR1 and CDR2 (germline): LNHNV, YYDKDF (reference sequence).

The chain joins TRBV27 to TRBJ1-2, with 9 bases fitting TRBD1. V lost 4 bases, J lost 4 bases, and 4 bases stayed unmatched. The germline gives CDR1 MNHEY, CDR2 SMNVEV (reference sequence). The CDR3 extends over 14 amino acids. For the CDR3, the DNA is TGTGCCAGCAGTTCCGGACAGGGGCTCTATGGCTACACCTTC. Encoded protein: CASSSGQGLYGYTF.

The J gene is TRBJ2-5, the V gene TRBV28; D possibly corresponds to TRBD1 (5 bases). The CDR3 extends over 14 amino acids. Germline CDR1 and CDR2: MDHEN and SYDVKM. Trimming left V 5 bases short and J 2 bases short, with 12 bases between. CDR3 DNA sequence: TGTGCCAGCAGTAAAACAGGATTTCAAGAGACCCAGTACTTC. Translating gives CASSKTGFQETQYF.

The chain's CDR3 is CASTSKRGFGYGYTF. DNA for the CDR3: TGTGCCAGCACCTCAAAGAGGGGGTTCGGCTATGGCTACACCTTC. The chain employs TRBV21-1 and TRBJ1-2; TRBD1, the table's D call, lacks a check against the DNA. TRBV21-1 is designated a pseudogene. CDR3 length: 15 residues.

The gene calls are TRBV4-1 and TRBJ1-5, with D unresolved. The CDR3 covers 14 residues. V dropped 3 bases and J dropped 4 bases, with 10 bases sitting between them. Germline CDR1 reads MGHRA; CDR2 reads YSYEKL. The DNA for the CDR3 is TGCGCCAGCAGCCAGTCCCTCCGGAATCAGCCCCAGCATTTT. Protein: CASSQSLRNQPQHF.

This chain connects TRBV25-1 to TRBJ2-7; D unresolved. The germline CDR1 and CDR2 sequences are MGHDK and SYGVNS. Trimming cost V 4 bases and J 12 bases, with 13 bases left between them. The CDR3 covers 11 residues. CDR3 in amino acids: CASSAGQFSYF. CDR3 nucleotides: TGTGCCAGCAGTGCTGGCCAGTTTTCGTACTTC.